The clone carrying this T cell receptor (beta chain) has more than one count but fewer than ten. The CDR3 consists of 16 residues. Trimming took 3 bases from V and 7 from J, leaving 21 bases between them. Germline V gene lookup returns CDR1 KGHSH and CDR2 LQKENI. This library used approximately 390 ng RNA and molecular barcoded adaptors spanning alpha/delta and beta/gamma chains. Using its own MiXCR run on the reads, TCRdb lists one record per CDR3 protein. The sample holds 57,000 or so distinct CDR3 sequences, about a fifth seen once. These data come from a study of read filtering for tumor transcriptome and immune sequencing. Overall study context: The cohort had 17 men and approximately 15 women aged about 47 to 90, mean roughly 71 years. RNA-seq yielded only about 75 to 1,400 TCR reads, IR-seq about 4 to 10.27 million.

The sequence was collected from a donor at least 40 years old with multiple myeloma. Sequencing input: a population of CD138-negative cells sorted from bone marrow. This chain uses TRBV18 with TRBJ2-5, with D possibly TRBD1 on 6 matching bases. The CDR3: CASSPGQTARAATQYF. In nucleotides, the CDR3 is TGTGCCAGCTCACCTGGACAGACAGCCCGAGCTGCGACCCAGTACTTC.